This T cell receptor beta chain is drawn from a study of PD-1 blockade in classical Hodgkin lymphoma. The time point: cycle 4 day 1 (C4D1), after more than five weeks of nivolumab. Each patient's relapse followed autologous stem cell transplantation, and brentuximab vedotin exposure varied. In the case of this clone: Its antigen is still unknown.

Germline lookup yields CDR1 ENHRY and CDR2 SYGVKD. Losses at the gene ends were 6 bases for V and 9 bases for J; bases not matched to a gene: 4. This CDR3 has 14 amino acids. Sequencing was performed with immunoSEQ multiplex PCR; in TCRdb, only in-frame clones are kept and a portion is missing. The table includes roughly 100,000 clones, 78% detected once. General study results and limits: Complete responders started with a diversity level that resembled newly diagnosed patients at baseline. The authors have not defined what causes the repertoire differences, possibly disease activity or prior therapy. Relapsed/refractory patients reportedly had lower baseline diversity than newly diagnosed patients. Exclusion removed patients who began nivolumab under 1 year after ASCT.

This chain joins TRBV10-3 and TRBJ2-1; the match to TRBD2 covers 14 bases. The starting material was peripheral blood mononuclear cells (PBMCs), obtained before the fourth cycle of nivolumab. This clonotype originated in a human donor with classical Hodgkin lymphoma. The CDR3 DNA reads as TGTGCCATCAGCTTCGGACTAGCGGGAGGTGAGCAGTTCTTC. It yields the protein CAISFGLAGGEQFF.